This is a list of T cell receptor beta chains from one sample in a study of cytomegalovirus exposure and HLA in healthy donors. The table came from immunoSEQ multiplex PCR; TCRdb's copy has only in-frame clones and leaves some out. The sample consists of hundreds of thousands of clones, roughly 88% of them appearing once. The sequencing input was PBMCs. Receptors were obtained from a woman aged 18-29 years in good health and CMV-seronegative. Both conserved end residues are part of each CDR3. A D gene is named only where the DNA matches it firmly. Clone size is stated in some rows and not others, as once, few, many or a class when expanded.

D: TRBD1; size: NA; V: TRBV5-1; J: TRBJ2-3; DNA: TGCGCCAGCAGCTCGGGGACAGTTTGGGATACGCAGTATTTT; CDR3: CASSSGTVWDTQYF
D: NA; size: NA; V: TRBV5-1; J: TRBJ2-7; DNA: TGCGCCAGCAGGGAGGGCGGGTCATCCTACGAGCAGTACTTC; CDR3: CASREGGSSYEQYF
D: TRBD1; size: NA; V: TRBV7-6; J: TRBJ2-7; DNA: TGTGCCAGCAGCGCGAGGTACCGGGACAGAGCCTACGAGCAGTACTTC; CDR3: CASSARYRDRAYEQYF
D: NA; size: NA; V: TRBV4-2; J: TRBJ1-1; DNA: TGTGCCAGCAGCCAAGAATCTAATTGGGGGCTTGAAGCTTTCTTT; CDR3: CASSQESNWGLEAFF
D: NA; size: NA; V: TRBV6-5; J: TRBJ1-5; DNA: TGTGCCAGCAGCGCAACAGGCCGTCTTAAGCCCCAGCATTTT; CDR3: CASSATGRLKPQHF
D: TRBD1; size: NA; V: TRBV2; J: TRBJ1-2; DNA: TGTGCCAGCAGTCCCGGGACAGGGGATGGCTACACCTTC; CDR3: CASSPGTGDGYTF
D: NA; size: NA; V: TRBV4-1; J: TRBJ2-7; DNA: TGCGCCAGCAGCCTACAACACGGGGACTCCTACGAGCAGTACTTC; CDR3: CASSLQHGDSYEQYF
D: TRBD1; size: NA; V: TRBV7-9; J: TRBJ1-2; DNA: TGTGCCAGCAGCTTGATAGGGGGCTCTTTCTCCGGCTACACCTTC; CDR3: CASSLIGGSFSGYTF
D: TRBD1; size: NA; V: TRBV5-1; J: TRBJ1-2; DNA: TGCGCCAGCAGCCCCCGGACAGGAGGCGTTGATGGCTACACCTTC; CDR3: CASSPRTGGVDGYTF
D: NA; size: NA; V: TRBV9; J: TRBJ1-4; DNA: TGTGCCAGCAGCCCCTCCGGGTCTACTAATGAAAAACTGTTTTTT; CDR3: CASSPSGSTNEKLFF
D: NA; size: NA; V: TRBV25-1; J: TRBJ2-7; DNA: TGTGCCAGCGCAGAAGTCGAGCAGTACTTC; CDR3: CASAEVEQYF
D: TRBD2; size: NA; V: TRBV6-1; J: TRBJ2-7; DNA: TGTGCCAGCAGTGAATATGTGGGAGGGATCGAGCAGTACTTC; CDR3: CASSEYVGGIEQYF
D: TRBD2; size: NA; V: TRBV6-5; J: TRBJ2-3; DNA: TGTGCCAGCAGCCTAGCGGGAGCGGGCACAGATACGCAGTATTTT; CDR3: CASSLAGAGTDTQYF
D: NA; size: NA; V: TRBV27; J: TRBJ2-2; DNA: TGTGCCAGCAGTTTGGGGAGAAGCGGGGAGCTGTTTTTT; CDR3: CASSLGRSGELFF
D: TRBD1; size: NA; V: TRBV10-2; J: TRBJ2-3; DNA: TGCGCCAGCAGTGATAGGGACAGGGGCCGCAATACGCAGTATTTT; CDR3: CASSDRDRGRNTQYF
D: NA; size: NA; V: TRBV9; J: TRBJ2-7; DNA: TGTGCCAGCAGCGACGGCCCAAGAGGCGGCAGCTCCTACGAGCAGTACTTC; CDR3: CASSDGPRGGSSYEQYF
D: NA; size: NA; V: TRBV6-5; J: TRBJ2-1; DNA: TGTGCCAGCAGTTCCCCGGGACTGGGCGGATGGGAGCAGTTCTTC; CDR3: CASSSPGLGGWEQFF
D: TRBD1; size: NA; V: TRBV6-5; J: TRBJ2-5; DNA: TGTGCCAGCAGCCGCAACAGGGGGCGGGAGACCCAGTACTTC; CDR3: CASSRNRGRETQYF
D: TRBD2; size: NA; V: TRBV27; J: TRBJ2-2; DNA: TGTGCCAGCAGCCGGGGACTAGCGGGAGGGGGCGGGGAGCTGTTTTTT; CDR3: CASSRGLAGGGGELFF
D: TRBD1; size: NA; V: TRBV28; J: TRBJ1-2; DNA: TGTGCCAGCAGTTACCCCCACAGGGGGTTCAATGGCTACACCTTC; CDR3: CASSYPHRGFNGYTF
D: TRBD1; size: NA; V: TRBV28; J: TRBJ1-1; DNA: TGTGCCAGCAGTCCCCGGACAGGGGGCAGGGGCACTGAAGCTTTCTTT; CDR3: CASSPRTGGRGTEAFF
D: NA; size: once; V: TRBV15; J: TRBJ2-7; DNA: TGTGCCACCAGCAGGGCGACAGGTTACGAGCAGTACTTC; CDR3: CATSRATGYEQYF
D: TRBD1; size: NA; V: TRBV5-1; J: TRBJ1-1; DNA: TGCGCCAGCATGGGACAGGACCACACTGAAGCTTTCTTT; CDR3: CASMGQDHTEAFF
D: TRBD2; size: NA; V: TRBV28; J: TRBJ2-3; DNA: TGTGCCAGCAGTTCTCCTAGCGGGGGCACAGATACGCAGTATTTT; CDR3: CASSSPSGGTDTQYF
D: TRBD2; size: NA; V: TRBV11-2; J: TRBJ2-1; DNA: TGTGCCAGCAGCTTTACCCGGACTAGCGGGGATGAGCAGTTCTTC; CDR3: CASSFTRTSGDEQFF
D: NA; size: once; V: TRBV4-1; J: TRBJ2-1; DNA: TGCGCCAGCAGATTGGGCAGCTACAATGAGCAGTTCTTC; CDR3: CASRLGSYNEQFF
D: NA; size: NA; V: TRBV6-1; J: TRBJ2-5; DNA: TGTGCCAGCAGTGAAGCGCTTCGGGGGTACCAAGAGACCCAGTACTTC; CDR3: CASSEALRGYQETQYF
D: TRBD2; size: few; V: TRBV18; J: TRBJ2-7; DNA: TGTGCCAGCTCCCCCAGCAGCGGGAGCTACGAGCAGTACTTC; CDR3: CASSPSSGSYEQYF
D: TRBD2; size: NA; V: TRBV5-6; J: TRBJ2-1; DNA: TGTGCCAGCAGCTTGCGTACGGGACTAGCGTCCTACAATGAGCAGTTCTTC; CDR3: CASSLRTGLASYNEQFF
D: TRBD1; size: once; V: TRBV5-1; J: TRBJ1-3; DNA: TGCGCCAGCGGGAGGGCGGGACAGGGTTTCTACACCATATATTTT; CDR3: CASGRAGQGFYTIYF
D: NA; size: NA; V: TRBV5-1; J: TRBJ2-5; DNA: TGCGCCAGCAGCTCCATGAAGACAGACGCCATCGGGACCCAGTACTTC; CDR3: CASSSMKTDAIGTQYF
D: TRBD1; size: NA; V: TRBV9; J: TRBJ2-7; DNA: TGTGCCAGCAGCGTAGCCTGGGACAGGGTCAACGAGCAGTACTTC; CDR3: CASSVAWDRVNEQYF
D: NA; size: NA; V: TRBV5-5; J: TRBJ2-2; DNA: TGTGCCAGCAGCTTGATGACACCAGGCAGGCAAACGAACACCGGGGAGCTGTTTTTT; CDR3: CASSLMTPGRQTNTGELFF
D: NA; size: NA; V: TRBV4-2; J: TRBJ2-6; DNA: TGTGCCAGCAGCGCGGGTGGTGGGGCCAACGTCCTGACTTTC; CDR3: CASSAGGGANVLTF
D: NA; size: once; V: TRBV4-1; J: TRBJ2-3; DNA: TGCGCCAGCAGCGAACTAGTGGACTCAGATACGCAGTATTTT; CDR3: CASSELVDSDTQYF
D: TRBD1; size: NA; V: TRBV29-1; J: TRBJ1-1; DNA: TGCAGCGTGGGACAGGGGAACACTGAAGCTTTCTTT; CDR3: CSVGQGNTEAFF
D: TRBD1; size: once; V: TRBV19; J: TRBJ2-2; DNA: TGTGCCAGTAGGACAGGGGGATTCACCGGGGAGCTGTTTTTT; CDR3: CASRTGGFTGELFF
D: NA; size: few; V: TRBV2; J: TRBJ2-7; DNA: TGTGCCAGCAGACTAGTTCCCTACGAGCAGTACTTC; CDR3: CASRLVPYEQYF
D: TRBD2; size: NA; V: TRBV30; J: TRBJ2-3; DNA: TGTGCCTGGAGTGTCTTTAGCGGGACCTCGGATACGCAGTATTTT; CDR3: CAWSVFSGTSDTQYF
D: TRBD2; size: NA; V: TRBV5-4; J: TRBJ2-7; DNA: TGTGCCAGCAGCTTAGCGGGGTTCGGCTACGAGCAGTACTTC; CDR3: CASSLAGFGYEQYF
D: TRBD1; size: NA; V: TRBV6-1; J: TRBJ1-6; DNA: TGTGCCAGCAGCTTGGGGACAGGGGGAAATTCACCCCTCCACTTT; CDR3: CASSLGTGGNSPLHF
D: NA; size: NA; V: TRBV28; J: TRBJ2-1; DNA: TGTGCCAGCCGTGAGGGGGGGGGCCTAAAATACAATGAGCAGTTCTTC; CDR3: CASREGGGLKYNEQFF